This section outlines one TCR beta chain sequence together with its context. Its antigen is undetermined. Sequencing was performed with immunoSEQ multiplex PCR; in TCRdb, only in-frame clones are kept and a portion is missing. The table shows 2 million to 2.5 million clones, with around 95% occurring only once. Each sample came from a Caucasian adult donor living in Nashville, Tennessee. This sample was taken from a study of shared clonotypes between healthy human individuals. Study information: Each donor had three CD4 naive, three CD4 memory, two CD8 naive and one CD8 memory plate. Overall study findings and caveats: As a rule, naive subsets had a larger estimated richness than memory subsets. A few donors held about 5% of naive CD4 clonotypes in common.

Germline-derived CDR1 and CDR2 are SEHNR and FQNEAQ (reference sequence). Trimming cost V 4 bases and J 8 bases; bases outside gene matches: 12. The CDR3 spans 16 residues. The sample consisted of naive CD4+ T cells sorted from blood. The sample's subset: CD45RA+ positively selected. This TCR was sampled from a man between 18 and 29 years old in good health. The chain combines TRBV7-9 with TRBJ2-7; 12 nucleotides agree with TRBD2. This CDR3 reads CASSSQRPRTSGKQYF. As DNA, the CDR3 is TGTGCCAGCAGCTCACAAAGACCGCGGACTAGCGGGAAGCAGTACTTC.